The rows below give T cell receptor beta chains drawn from one sample of a study of response to subunit inactivated influenza vaccine. Each CDR3 protein is one row after TCRdb ran MiXCR on the RT-PCR reads. The sample yields about 780,000 distinct CDR3 sequences, approximately 17% seen once. The specimen comprised PBMCs from blood, sampled 4 to 6 days after vaccination. All receptors come from a man aged 50 to 60 who received an inactivated influenza vaccine. CDR3s include the opening cysteine and the closing phenylalanine or tryptophan. Each record gives: J gene, clone size, D gene, V gene, CDR3 protein, CDR3 DNA. A D gene is named only where the DNA matches it firmly. Only some rows state a clone size, as once, few, many or a class for expanded clones.

J: TRBJ2-3
size: -
D: TRBD1
V: TRBV24-1
CDR3: CATSVRGRGTDTQYF
DNA: TGTGCCACCAGTGTCAGGGGGCGCGGCACAGATACGCAGTATTTT

J: TRBJ1-3
size: few
D: -
V: TRBV20-1
CDR3: CSASGTRSGGNTIYF
DNA: TGCAGTGCTAGTGGGACGAGATCGGGGGGAAACACCATATATTTT

J: TRBJ2-5
size: many
D: TRBD2
V: TRBV4-1
CDR3: CASSQGGLAEGETQYF
DNA: TGCGCCAGCAGCCAAGGCGGACTAGCAGAAGGAGAGACCCAGTACTTC

J: TRBJ2-3
size: few
D: TRBD2
V: TRBV7-2
CDR3: CASSPLAGEVDTQYF
DNA: TGTGCCAGCAGCCCACTAGCGGGAGAGGTAGATACGCAGTATTTT

J: TRBJ2-7
size: many
D: -
V: TRBV29-1
CDR3: CSVRRDSSYEQYF
DNA: TGCAGCGTTCGGCGGGACAGTTCCTACGAGCAGTACTTC

J: TRBJ1-1
size: -
D: -
V: TRBV20-1
CDR3: CSARDPFGYTEAFF
DNA: TGCAGTGCTAGAGATCCTTTCGGGTACACTGAAGCTTTCTTT

J: TRBJ1-1
size: -
D: -
V: TRBV9
CDR3: CASSVKPDRSLEAFF
DNA: TGTGCCAGCAGCGTCAAGCCCGACAGGAGTCTTGAAGCTTTCTTT

J: TRBJ2-2
size: many
D: -
V: TRBV12-3/TRBV12-4
CDR3: CASERPNTGELFF
DNA: TGTGCCAGCGAAAGACCTAACACCGGGGAGCTGTTTTTT

J: TRBJ2-2
size: few
D: -
V: TRBV12-3/TRBV12-4
CDR3: CASSQLGIGTGELFF
DNA: TGTGCCAGCAGCCAACTAGGGATCGGCACCGGGGAGCTGTTTTTT

J: TRBJ1-1
size: many
D: -
V: TRBV5-5
CDR3: CASSPNYRDTEAFF
DNA: TGTGCCAGCAGCCCAAACTACAGGGACACTGAAGCTTTCTTT

J: TRBJ2-7
size: medium-sized
D: TRBD2
V: TRBV18
CDR3: CASSPIAGGGEQYF
DNA: TGTGCCAGCTCACCTATAGCGGGGGGCGGCGAGCAGTACTTC

J: TRBJ2-1
size: few
D: -
V: TRBV27
CDR3: CASSNIPPGYYNEQFF
DNA: TGTGCCAGCAGTAATATCCCTCCAGGGTACTACAATGAGCAGTTCTTC

J: TRBJ2-7
size: many
D: TRBD2
V: TRBV12-3/TRBV12-4
CDR3: CASRLAGGNEQYF
DNA: TGTGCCAGCAGGTTAGCGGGGGGAAACGAGCAGTACTTC

J: TRBJ1-2
size: -
D: TRBD1
V: TRBV13
CDR3: CASSLGRDRGYGYTF
DNA: TGTGCCAGCAGCTTAGGACGTGACAGGGGGTATGGCTACACCTTC

J: TRBJ2-7
size: many
D: TRBD2
V: TRBV7-8
CDR3: CASSLDLAGGREQYF
DNA: TGTGCCAGCAGCTTAGATCTAGCGGGGGGGCGCGAGCAGTACTTC

J: TRBJ2-1
size: -
D: -
V: TRBV7-9
CDR3: CASSSMSGYNEQFF
DNA: TGTGCCAGCAGCTCTATGTCTGGGTACAATGAGCAGTTCTTC

J: TRBJ2-5
size: few
D: TRBD2
V: TRBV10-3
CDR3: CAISEAVSGRETQYF
DNA: TGTGCCATCAGTGAGGCCGTAAGCGGGAGGGAGACCCAGTACTTC

J: TRBJ2-1
size: -
D: TRBD2
V: TRBV20-1
CDR3: CSARDLGLAGGSSYNEQFF
DNA: TGCAGTGCTAGAGATCTTGGTCTAGCGGGGGGGAGCTCCTACAATGAGCAGTTCTTC

J: TRBJ2-3
size: -
D: -
V: TRBV6-1
CDR3: CASKEGVATDTQYF
DNA: TGTGCCAGCAAGGAGGGAGTTGCGACAGATACGCAGTATTTT

J: TRBJ2-7
size: many
D: TRBD1
V: TRBV5-6
CDR3: CASSYPGGGDEQYF
DNA: TGTGCCAGCAGCTATCCAGGGGGCGGCGACGAGCAGTACTTC

J: TRBJ2-7
size: -
D: -
V: TRBV7-9
CDR3: CASSLGGRGAYEQYF
DNA: TGTGCCAGCAGCTTAGGTGGGCGAGGGGCCTACGAGCAGTACTTC

J: TRBJ2-3
size: few
D: -
V: TRBV9
CDR3: CASSESGNTDTQYF
DNA: TGTGCCAGCAGCGAGAGCGGAAACACAGATACGCAGTATTTT